This entry lists 21 T cell receptor beta chains sequenced from one sample in a study of metastatic and nonmetastatic thyroid tumors. Thyroid surgery took place with no prior treatment in any patient. TCRdb reassembled clones from the PCR reads with MiXCR. In the table there are about 15,000 clones, 29% of which are singletons. Input material: tumor tissue. The receptors here all came from a male donor with papillary thyroid cancer or a benign thyroid nodule (not recorded which). Some clones in this sample may be carry-over from other donors' samples.

In the case of this clone: A junction boundary mismatches the germline segment, possibly from a read error. V gene TRBV6-1 combines with J gene TRBJ1-1; D uncertain. The CDR3 runs 14 residues. The germline V gene has CDR1 MNHNS and CDR2 SASEGT. CDR3 sequence reads: CASSAGGVNTDAFF. In DNA, the CDR3 is TGTGCCAGCAGTGCTGGTGGGGTGAACACTGACGCTTTCTTT.

About this clone: Relative to the germline gene, one junction end is altered; a read error may explain this. V usage is TRBV11-2 and J usage is TRBJ2-7; D gene unclear. This CDR3 is built from 12 residues. Germline-derived CDR1 and CDR2 are SGHAT and FQNNGV. The CDR3 nucleotides read TGTCCCAGCAGCTTCCTTCCCTACGAGCTGTACTTC. Translated: CPSSFLPYELYF. Using reference TRBV11-2 and TRBJ2-7 for the parts outside the CDR3, the full variable domain is EAGVAQSPRYKIIEKRQSVAFWCNPISGHATLYWYQQILGQGPKLLIQFQNNGVVDDSQLPKDRFSAERLKGVDSTLKIQPAKLEDSAVYLCPSSFLPYELYFGPGTRLTVT.

The chain has TRBV5-1 and TRBJ1-6; 8 bases are shared with TRBD1. This CDR3 has 15 residues. CDR1 and CDR2 (germline): SGHRS, YFSETQ. Losses at the gene ends were 5 bases for V and 7 bases for J; bases not matched to a gene: 8. CDR3 nucleotides: TGCGCCAGCAGGGGCGGACAGGGAGGAAATTCACCCCTCCACTTT. It encodes CASRGGQGGNSPLHF.

The table lists this clone with a few counts. This chain connects TRBV19 to TRBJ2-1; 9 nucleotides line up with TRBD1. The CDR3 loop spans 14 amino acids. The ends lost 5 bases at V and 7 bases at J; junction bases unmatched: 6. Germline CDR1 reads LNHDA; CDR2 reads SQIVND (reference sequence). CDR3: CASSGTGIDNEQFF. Written as DNA, the CDR3 is TGTGCCAGTAGTGGGACAGGGATAGATAATGAGCAGTTCTTC.

V is TRBV20-1 and J is TRBJ2-7, with D unresolved. This CDR3 is 14 amino acids long. Germline values: CDR1 DFQATT, CDR2 SNEGSKA (reference sequence). V was pared by 4 bases and J by 5 bases, with 18 bases between. The CDR3 DNA sequence: TGCAGTGCTACTAGGGCTAGTGGTATCAACGAGCAGTACTTC. This encodes CSATRASGINEQYF.

This clone appeared many times. The chain uses TRBV20-1 and TRBJ2-5; 7 nucleotides agree with TRBD2. Trimming took 4 bases from V and 0 from J; bases not matched to a gene: 8. Germline V gene data show CDR1 as DFQATT and CDR2 as SNEGSKA (reference sequence). The CDR3 covers 15 residues. The CDR3 sequence is CSATASGAYQETQYF. CDR3 bases: TGCAGTGCTACAGCTAGCGGTGCCTACCAAGAGACCCAGTACTTC.

This clone was recorded a few times. The V call is TRBV6-4, the J call TRBJ2-1; no definite D call. Trimming removed 7 bases from V and 5 bases from J, with 12 bases in between. CDR1 MRHNA and CDR2 SNTAGT come from the germline V gene. This CDR3 comprises 13 residues. CDR3 DNA: TGTGCCAGCATCTTGGACGTACACAATGAGCAGTTCTTC. Protein product: CASILDVHNEQFF.

This clone was counted only a few times. The genes are TRBV29-1 and TRBJ1-2; no definite D call. Germline loops: CDR1 SQVTM, CDR2 ANQGSEA. The CDR3 has 14 amino acids. Trimming took 0 bases from V and 4 from J, leaving 12 bases between them. The CDR3 coding sequence is TGCAGCGTTGAAGATCGCACACGGACCTATGGCTACACCTTC. It encodes CSVEDRTRTYGYTF.

There are many counts of this clone. The V call is TRBV6-6, the J call TRBJ1-6; D may be TRBD1 (6 bases). V shed 2 bases and J shed 8 bases, with 16 bases lying between them. CDR1 is MNHNY and CDR2 is SVGAGI in the germline V gene (reference sequence). The CDR3 runs 16 residues. The CDR3 loop reads CASSYALTGQYSPLHF. The CDR3 DNA follows: TGTGCCAGCAGTTACGCCTTGACAGGACAGTATTCACCCCTCCACTTT.

This clone was observed a few times. The chain employs TRBV4-1 and TRBJ2-7; a possible D gene is TRBD2 (5 bases). Per germline, CDR1 MGHRA and CDR2 YSYEKL. Trimming cost V 3 bases and J 4 bases, with 10 bases left between them. This CDR3 region has 13 residues. In DNA, the CDR3 is TGCGCCAGCAGCCAGGGGTGGGAGTACGAGCAGTACTTC. Translating it yields CASSQGWEYEQYF.

This clone was seen ten or more times. The chain couples TRBV27 to TRBJ2-7; a weak D match, TRBD1 (6 bases). The CDR3 loop spans 16 amino acids. Trimming left V 3 bases short and J 3 bases short, with 18 bases between. Germline V CDR1 and CDR2: MNHEY, SMNVEV (reference sequence). The CDR3 loop reads CASSFRSPQGNYEQYF. The DNA for the CDR3 is TGTGCCAGCAGTTTTCGATCGCCCCAGGGGAACTACGAGCAGTACTTC.

The rearrangement links TRBV6-2 or TRBV6-3 to TRBJ1-2; 8 nucleotides agree with TRBD1. This CDR3 contains 14 residues. Germline V gene sequence: CDR1 MNHEY, CDR2 SVGEGT. Trimming cost V 6 bases and J 2 bases; bases outside gene matches: 5. The CDR3 sequence: CASRNTGGNYGYTF. For the CDR3, the DNA is TGTGCCAGCAGAAATACAGGGGGAAACTATGGCTACACCTTC.

The chain is built from TRBV7-9 and TRBJ1-6, with D unclear. V was pared by 3 bases and J by 8 bases, with 11 bases between. The germline V gene has CDR1 SEHNR and CDR2 FQNEAQ (reference sequence). The CDR3 sequence is 14 residues long. The CDR3 coding sequence is TGTGCCAGCAGCTTTGTGAATCCTTATTCACCCCTCCACTTT. As protein: CASSFVNPYSPLHF.

The table lists this clone with a few counts. V gene TRBV5-6 combines with J gene TRBJ1-1, with unresolved D. The CDR3 runs to 13 residues. Per the germline V gene, CDR1 is SGHDT and CDR2 is YYEEEE. Deletions cut 0 bases from V and 4 bases from J, with 7 bases between. The CDR3 nucleotides are TGTGCCAGCAGCTTGGTACGGATCACTGAAGCTTTCTTT. Translating it yields CASSLVRITEAFF.

The chain carries TRBV7-2 and TRBJ2-7, with unresolved D. The ends were cut back, 0 bases at V and 6 bases at J, with 12 bases in the middle. The CDR3 loop spans 14 amino acids. Per germline, CDR1 SGHTA and CDR2 FQGNSA. The CDR3 loop reads CASSLALDPGEQYF. The CDR3 DNA follows: TGTGCCAGCAGCTTAGCTCTAGATCCGGGCGAGCAGTACTTC.

The chain employs TRBV6-5 and TRBJ2-3; 11 bases map to TRBD1. V lost 4 bases, J lost 5 bases, and 5 bases stayed unmatched. Germline V gene sequence: CDR1 MNHEY, CDR2 SVGAGI. The CDR3 has 15 amino acids. DNA of the CDR3: TGTGCCAGCAGTTCCGGGACAGGGGGGCAAGATACGCAGTATTTT. This encodes CASSSGTGGQDTQYF.

In its sample, this clone was seen many times. V and J are TRBV6-4 and TRBJ2-3, with 11 positions matching TRBD2. The J segment lost 2 bases and the V segment lost 4 bases, leaving 2 bases of the junction unmatched. The length of the CDR3 is 15 residues. Germline V gives CDR1 MRHNA, CDR2 SNTAGT. For the CDR3, the DNA is TGTGCCAGCAGTGGTAGCGGGGGGGCCACAGATACGCAGTATTTT. Translating it yields CASSGSGGATDTQYF.

This clone has at least ten counts. Other DNA sequences in this specimen translate into the identical CDR3. V and J are TRBV30 and TRBJ2-5; the D gene could be TRBD1 or TRBD2 (5 bases each). CDR3 length: 15 residues. The germline V gene encodes CDR1 GTSNPN and CDR2 SVGIG (reference sequence). V was shortened by 0 bases and J by 4 bases, with 15 bases between the two germline ends. The CDR3 coding sequence is TGTGCCTGGAGTGTGACCGGGACCCGGGGAGAGACCCAGTACTTC. Its translation is CAWSVTGTRGETQYF.

By share of the sample, this clone is medium-sized. The chain recombines TRBV29-1 with TRBJ2-7, with 9 bases matching TRBD1. Germline lookup yields CDR1 SQVTM and CDR2 ANQGSEA. The CDR3 runs to 16 residues. The V gene end was trimmed by 4 bases and the J gene end by 5 bases; junction bases not matched to a gene: 15. CDR3 protein: CSVGGYLGQGVHEQYF. CDR3 DNA: TGCAGCGTTGGGGGTTACTTGGGACAGGGTGTCCACGAGCAGTACTTC.

This clone is labeled as medium-sized. The chain is built from TRBV10-2 and TRBJ2-2; 8 positions match TRBD1. Looked up from germline, CDR1 is WSHSY and CDR2 is SAAADI. The CDR3 consists of 16 residues. The V gene end was trimmed by 0 bases and the J gene end by 1 base; junction bases not matched to a gene: 1. DNA of the CDR3: TGCGCCAGCAGTGAGTCGGGGACAGGGAACACCGGGGAGCTGTTTTTT. This codes for CASSESGTGNTGELFF.

This clone is medium-sized in the sample. J is TRBJ1-2 and V is TRBV15; D call uncertain. The CDR3 is made up of 16 amino acids. V lost 0 bases, J lost 8 bases, and 19 bases lay in between. From germline, CDR1 is LNHNV and CDR2 YYDKDF (reference sequence). The CDR3 DNA is TGTGCCACCAGCAGAGAGCTGGCGGGCCTACCCGGGGGCTACACCTTC. This codes for CATSRELAGLPGGYTF.